The clone carrying this T cell receptor (beta chain) was picked up a small number of times. Antigen unknown. MiXCR, applied by TCRdb to the RT-PCR reads, yields one record per CDR3 protein. This sample has about 780,000 distinct CDR3 sequences, with around a sixth found just once. Germline lookup yields CDR1 MNHEY and CDR2 SMNVEV (reference sequence). The CDR3 is made up of 16 amino acids. V lost 3 bases and J lost 0, with 12 bases in between. This sample was taken from a study of response to subunit inactivated influenza vaccine. Regarding the study as a whole: Each seasonal flu vaccination may recruit only limited new T cells, authors suggested.

The origin of this receptor is a man aged 45-65 years who received an inactivated influenza vaccine. Here the sequenced sample was PBMCs from blood, taken around 5 days after vaccination. The rearrangement links TRBV27 to TRBJ1-3; D call uncertain. This CDR3 is CASSLAWTNSGNTIYF. The CDR3 DNA follows: TGTGCCAGCAGTTTGGCTTGGACTAACTCTGGAAACACCATATATTTT.